Each of the 10 T cell receptor beta chains below was sequenced from the same sample in a study of blood T cell repertoires in COVID-19. Profiled with immunoSEQ multiplex PCR; TCRdb holds only in-frame clones, not every one. Of roughly 200,000 clones listed, 85% to 90% are singletons. Sequenced: PBMCs or T cells enriched from blood (not recorded which). These receptors came from a woman aged 40 to 50 with acute COVID-19.

The gene calls are TRBV10-2 and TRBJ1-2; TRBD1 agrees at 7 bases. CDR1 WSHSY and CDR2 SAAADI come from the germline V gene. This CDR3 contains 13 residues. The V gene end was trimmed by 6 bases and the J gene end by 1 base; junction bases not matched to a gene: 2. The CDR3 protein is CASRGTVNYGYTF. The CDR3 DNA is TGCGCCAGCAGGGGGACAGTTAACTATGGCTACACCTTC.

V usage is TRBV7-2 and J usage is TRBJ2-7; a weak D match, TRBD1 (7 bases). Germline-derived CDR1 and CDR2 are SGHTA and FQGNSA. The CDR3 totals 14 residues. V shed 6 bases and J shed 6 bases, with 18 bases lying between them. The CDR3 region has the DNA TGTGCCAGCAGGCGGGACAGAAGGGAATCCGAGCAGTACTTC. Its protein is CASRRDRRESEQYF.

Concerning this clone: In the same sample, other DNA sequences code for this CDR3. The rearrangement joins TRBV30 to TRBJ2-2, with a tentative D call TRBD1 (7 bases). The CDR3 runs to 14 residues. Trimming shortened V by 1 base and J by 4 bases, and 10 bases separated the two germline ends. Germline V gives CDR1 GTSNPN, CDR2 SVGIG (reference sequence). The CDR3 bases are TGTGCCTGGAGTGGCCAGGGGGGCACCGGGGAGCTGTTTTTT. As protein: CAWSGQGGTGELFF.

The CDR3 loop is CASSAIWTGSRNTIYF. CDR3 DNA: TGTGCCAGCAGCGCCATATGGACAGGGTCGAGGAACACCATATATTTT. The V call is TRBV7-9, the J call TRBJ1-3, with 8 nucleotides matching TRBD1. Per germline, CDR1 SEHNR and CDR2 FQNEAQ (reference sequence). CDR3 length equals 16 residues. V lost 5 bases to trimming and J lost 7 bases; unmatched junction nucleotides: 13.

The V and J genes are TRBV28 and TRBJ1-4; D not resolved. V shed 2 bases and J shed 5 bases, with 15 bases lying between them. CDR1 MDHEN and CDR2 SYDVKM come from the germline V gene. This CDR3 spans 16 amino acids. The CDR3 DNA sequence: TGTGCCAGCAGTTTAAGAGGGTGGGGTAACAATGAAAAACTGTTTTTT. Translating it yields CASSLRGWGNNEKLFF.

The chain couples TRBV3-1 (or the pseudogene TRBV3-2) to TRBJ1-2, with D possibly matching TRBD1 (6 bases). V was cut by 1 base and J by 4 bases, with 13 bases left in between. CDR1 and CDR2 (germline): LGHDT, YNNKEL (reference sequence). The CDR3 contains 15 residues. The CDR3 loop reads CASSQGRQDPYGYTF. For the CDR3, the DNA is TGTGCCAGCAGCCAAGGGCGACAGGACCCCTATGGCTACACCTTC.

V is TRBV2 and J is TRBJ1-5, with TRBD1 matching over 9 bases. Germline CDR1 reads SNHLY; CDR2 reads FYNNEI. The trim removed 6 bases at V and 4 bases at J, leaving 4 bases unmatched. This CDR3 is built from 14 residues. Written as DNA, the CDR3 is TGTGCCAGCAGCGGACAGGGGCCTAATCAGCCCCAGCATTTT. This codes for CASSGQGPNQPQHF.

This rearrangement joins TRBV12-5 to TRBJ1-3, with D possibly TRBD1 on 6 matching bases. Trimming left V 1 base short and J 0 bases short, with 7 bases between. The CDR3 length is 15 residues. Germline CDR1 and CDR2: LGHNT and FRNRAP. CDR3 bases: TGTGCTAGTGGTTTGGGACAGGCCTCTGGAAACACCATATATTTT. It specifies CASGLGQASGNTIYF.

This clone was found a few times. V usage is TRBV6-5 and J usage is TRBJ1-6; D possibly corresponds to TRBD1 (5 bases). The V and J ends lost 6 bases and 5 bases respectively, with 14 bases between them. This CDR3 region has 15 residues. The germline V gene encodes CDR1 MNHEY and CDR2 SVGAGI. The CDR3 nucleotides are TGTGCCAGCAGAAGACGGACGGGGGATAATTCACCCCTCCACTTT. This encodes CASRRRTGDNSPLHF.

The chain uses TRBV27 and TRBJ2-1; perhaps TRBD2 as D (6 bases). The germline V and J ends were trimmed by 5 bases and 0 bases, with 14 bases remaining between them. The CDR3 is 16 residues long. Germline V gene sequence: CDR1 MNHEY, CDR2 SMNVEV (reference sequence). The CDR3 loop reads CASSTEGLGSYNEQFF. For the CDR3, the DNA is TGTGCCAGCAGTACCGAGGGACTGGGCTCCTACAATGAGCAGTTCTTC.